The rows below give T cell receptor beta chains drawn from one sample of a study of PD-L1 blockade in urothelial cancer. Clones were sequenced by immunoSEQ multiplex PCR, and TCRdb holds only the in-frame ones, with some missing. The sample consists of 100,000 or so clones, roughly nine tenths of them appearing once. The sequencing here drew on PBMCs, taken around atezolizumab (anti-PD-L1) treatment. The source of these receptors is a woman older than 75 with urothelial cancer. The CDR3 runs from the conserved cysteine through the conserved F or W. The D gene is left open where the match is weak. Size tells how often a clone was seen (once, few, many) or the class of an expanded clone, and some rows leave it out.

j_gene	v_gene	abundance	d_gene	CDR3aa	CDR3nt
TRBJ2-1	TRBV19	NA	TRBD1	CASSRPGGREANEQFF	TGTGCCAGTAGCCGACCAGGGGGCCGGGAAGCCAATGAGCAGTTCTTC
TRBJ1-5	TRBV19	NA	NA	CASSDFFGGVGNQPQHF	TGTGCCAGTAGTGATTTTTTTGGGGGGGTCGGCAATCAGCCCCAGCATTTT
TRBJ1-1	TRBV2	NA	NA	CASTAANTEAFF	TGTGCCAGCACAGCGGCGAACACTGAAGCTTTCTTT
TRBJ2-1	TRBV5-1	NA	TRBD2	CASSFRTSGRPNEQFF	TGCGCCAGCAGCTTTAGGACTAGCGGGAGGCCCAATGAGCAGTTCTTC
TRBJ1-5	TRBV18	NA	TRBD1	CASSLDRDSQPQHF	TGTGCCAGCTCCCTTGACAGGGACTCACAGCCCCAGCATTTT
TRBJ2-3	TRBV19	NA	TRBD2	CASSIDRLAGSPTDTQYF	TGTGCCAGTAGTATAGATCGACTAGCGGGATCTCCCACAGATACGCAGTATTTT
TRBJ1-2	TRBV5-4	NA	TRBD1	CASRPGQGLLYGYTF	TGTGCCAGCAGGCCCGGACAGGGACTGCTCTATGGCTACACCTTC
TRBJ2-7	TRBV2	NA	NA	CASSGRGDLYEQYF	TGTGCCAGCAGTGGTCGGGGAGACCTATACGAGCAGTACTTC
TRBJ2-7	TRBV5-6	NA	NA	CASRAATVEQYF	TGTGCCAGCAGGGCGGCCACGGTCGAGCAGTACTTC
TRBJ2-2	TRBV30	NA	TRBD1	CAWTPGQGEGGELFF	TGTGCCTGGACTCCCGGACAGGGGGAAGGCGGGGAGCTGTTTTTT
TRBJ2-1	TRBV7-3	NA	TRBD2	CASSQGGTSGEQFF	TGTGCCAGCAGCCAAGGAGGAACTAGCGGGGAGCAGTTCTTC
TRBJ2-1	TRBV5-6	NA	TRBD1	CASSILRDSSYNEQFF	TGTGCCAGCAGCATTCTCCGGGACAGCTCCTACAATGAGCAGTTCTTC
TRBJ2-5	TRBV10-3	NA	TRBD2	CAISEGIAGGETQYF	TGTGCCATCAGTGAGGGAATAGCGGGAGGGGAGACCCAGTACTTC
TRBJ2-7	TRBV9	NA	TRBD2	CASSVAPVSGSGSYEQYF	TGTGCCAGCAGCGTAGCCCCCGTCAGCGGGAGTGGGTCCTACGAGCAGTACTTC
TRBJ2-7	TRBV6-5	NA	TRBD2	CASRLSGSFREQYF	TGTGCCAGCAGACTGAGCGGGAGCTTCCGCGAGCAGTACTTC
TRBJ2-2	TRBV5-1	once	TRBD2	CASSPSGTIGGAGELFF	TGCGCCAGCAGCCCCTCAGGGACTATTGGTGGAGCCGGGGAGCTGTTTTTT
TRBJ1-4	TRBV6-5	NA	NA	CASSNAGGEGEKLFF	TGTGCCAGCAGTAATGCGGGAGGGGAAGGTGAAAAACTGTTTTTT
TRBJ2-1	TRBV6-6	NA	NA	CASSYSSSQPLNEQFF	TGTGCCAGCAGTTACTCGAGTAGCCAGCCCCTCAATGAGCAGTTCTTC
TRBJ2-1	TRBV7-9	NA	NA	CASSDFNNEQFF	TGTGCCAGCAGCGACTTCAACAATGAGCAGTTCTTC
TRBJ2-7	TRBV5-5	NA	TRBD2	CASSLAGGGPYEQYF	TGTGCCAGCAGCTTGGCCGGGGGGGGACCGTACGAGCAGTACTTC
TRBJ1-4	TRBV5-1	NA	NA	CASSLGGSSNEKLFF	TGCGCCAGCAGCTTGGGCGGGTCCTCTAATGAAAAACTGTTTTTT
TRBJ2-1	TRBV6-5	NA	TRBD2	CAIRRLAGGSEQFF	TGTGCCATCCGGAGACTAGCGGGAGGGAGTGAGCAGTTCTTC
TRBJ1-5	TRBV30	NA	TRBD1	CAWDTGTDSNQPQHF	TGTGCCTGGGATACAGGGACAGACAGCAATCAGCCCCAGCATTTT
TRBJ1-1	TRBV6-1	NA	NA	CASSESRNTEAFF	TGTGCCAGCAGTGAATCGAGGAACACTGAAGCTTTCTTT
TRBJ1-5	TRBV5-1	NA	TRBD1	CASSLVAGQGYQPQHF	TGCGCCAGCAGCTTGGTGGCGGGACAGGGTTATCAGCCCCAGCATTTT
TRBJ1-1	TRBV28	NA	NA	CASSLGAGANSEAFF	TGTGCCAGCAGTTTGGGTGCGGGGGCGAACTCTGAAGCTTTCTTT
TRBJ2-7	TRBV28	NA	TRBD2	CASSFSAGAPYEQYF	TGTGCCAGCAGTTTCTCTGCGGGAGCCCCCTACGAGCAGTACTTC
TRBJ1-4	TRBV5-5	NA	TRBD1	CASSPQDRITELFF	TGTGCCAGCAGCCCTCAGGACAGGATAACAGAACTGTTTTTT
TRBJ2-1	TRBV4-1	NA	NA	CASSQVPGAGAYNEQFF	TGCGCCAGCAGCCAAGTTCCAGGGGCGGGAGCCTACAATGAGCAGTTCTTC
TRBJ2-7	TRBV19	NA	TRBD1	CASSQRPGTGGSLAYEQYF	TGTGCCAGTAGCCAACGCCCCGGGACAGGGGGCTCGTTGGCCTACGAGCAGTACTTC